This T cell receptor beta chain stems from a study of T cell responses to AZD1222 COVID-19 vaccine. Regarding the study as a whole: White British ancestry dominated among donors, who included more females, and clonal diversity was possibly underestimated. With two AZD1222 doses given, Spike-specific TCR breadth and depth both rose.

Libraries were prepared by immunoSEQ multiplex PCR; TCRdb keeps only in-frame clonotypes and omits some of them. The repertoire includes approximately 73,000 clones, over 80% of them detected once, and 2.5% to 3% sits in the top ten. Details on this clone: Its cognate antigen is unknown.

CDR3 length: 15 amino acids. The germline V gene has CDR1 SGHVT and CDR2 SQSDAQ. The germline V and J ends were trimmed by 6 bases and 3 bases, with 15 bases remaining between them. This receptor was identified in an adult in good health. This material consisted of peripheral blood, taken on day 0 of AZD1222 vaccination. The chain combines TRBV7-4 with TRBJ1-5; maybe TRBD1 (5 bases). Here the CDR3 reads CASRPIGGFNQPQHF. The CDR3 nucleotides are TGTGCCAGCAGGCCCATTGGGGGGTTCAATCAGCCCCAGCATTTT.